These 28 T cell receptor beta chains were sequenced from one sample in a study of control samples from healthy donors and cancer patients. Sequencing used immunoSEQ multiplex PCR; TCRdb keeps in-frame clones, though not all of them. Of 120,000 to 150,000 clones in the sample, 94% were seen once. Specimen: blood. These receptors were obtained from a man between 40 and 49 years old in good health.

V gene TRBV5-5 combines with J gene TRBJ1-5; D unresolved. Trimming took off 5 bases at V and 6 bases at J, with 9 bases between the two ends. Germline-derived CDR1 and CDR2 are SGHKS and YYEKEE (reference sequence). There are 12 residues in the CDR3. The CDR3 spells CASSPAGQPQHF. The CDR3, as DNA: TGTGCCAGCAGTCCAGCTGGTCAGCCCCAGCATTTT.

This sequence joins TRBV11-1 and TRBJ2-5; 8 positions match TRBD1. The CDR3 runs 16 residues. V lost 5 bases and J lost 0; bases outside the gene matches: 8. In germline, CDR1 is SGHAT, CDR2 FQDESV (reference sequence). The CDR3 region is CASSLGTGMYQETQYF. The DNA for the CDR3 is TGTGCCAGCAGCCTCGGGACAGGCATGTACCAAGAGACCCAGTACTTC.

This clone was recorded a few times. The rearrangement links TRBV27 to TRBJ2-2; D possibly corresponds to TRBD2 (5 bases). This CDR3 has 15 residues. V shed 4 bases and J shed 4 bases, with 13 bases lying between them. Per the germline V gene, CDR1 is MNHEY and CDR2 is SMNVEV (reference sequence). The CDR3 spells CASSSEVGGTGELFF. CDR3 nucleotides: TGTGCCAGCAGTTCGGAGGTCGGCGGCACCGGGGAGCTGTTTTTT.

This clone was detected once. V usage is TRBV10-1 and J usage is TRBJ2-1; TRBD1 or TRBD2 may be the D gene (5 bases each). The CDR3 consists of 17 residues. Germline V lookup: CDR1 WNHNN, CDR2 SYGVQD (reference sequence). Deletions cut 0 bases from V and 3 bases from J, with 15 bases between. The DNA for the CDR3 is TGCGCCAGCAGTGAGTCGGGACGGGATTCCTTCTACAATGAGCAGTTCTTC. It is translated as CASSESGRDSFYNEQFF.

V usage is TRBV11-1 and J usage is TRBJ1-4, with no clear D. V lost 3 bases, J lost 5 bases, and 7 bases lay in between. This CDR3 is built from 13 residues. Germline-derived CDR1 and CDR2 are SGHAT and FQDESV (reference sequence). CDR3 amino acids: CASSFAANEKLFF. The CDR3 nucleotides read TGTGCCAGCAGCTTTGCAGCAAATGAAAAACTGTTTTTT.

The V gene is TRBV24-1, the J gene TRBJ2-2, with D possibly matching TRBD1 (6 bases). The V gene lost 5 bases and the J gene lost 0 bases, with 6 bases spanning the gap. This CDR3 has 14 residues. Looked up from germline, CDR1 is KGHDR and CDR2 is SFDVKD. Here the CDR3 reads CATSGTANTGELFF. Here the CDR3 DNA reads TGTGCCACCAGTGGGACAGCGAACACCGGGGAGCTGTTTTTT.

The chain links TRBV7-2 to TRBJ2-2; TRBD2 aligns across 10 bases. The CDR3 has 17 amino acids. The junction had 5 bases not matched to a gene; V was cut back by 1 base and J by 3 bases. Looked up from germline, CDR1 is SGHTA and CDR2 is FQGNSA. DNA of the CDR3: TGTGCCAGCAGCTTAGGGCTAGCGGGGGCCGACACCGGGGAGCTGTTTTTT. Protein: CASSLGLAGADTGELFF.

The rearrangement links TRBV7-2 to TRBJ1-1; the match to TRBD1 covers 10 bases. CDR1 and CDR2 (germline): SGHTA, FQGNSA. J lost 4 bases, V lost 8 bases, and 7 bases had no gene match. The CDR3 sequence is 14 residues long. The DNA for the CDR3 is TGTGCCAGCGGGGGACAGGGGACGGGCACTGAAGCTTTCTTT. Amino acid sequence: CASGGQGTGTEAFF.

V usage is TRBV18 and J usage is TRBJ1-3; D may be TRBD1 (5 bases). The CDR3 is 13 amino acids. The germline V gene encodes CDR1 KGHSH and CDR2 LQKENI. V lost 4 bases and J lost 2, with 6 bases in between. The CDR3, as DNA: TGTGCCAGCTCACAGGGACCTGGAAACACCATATATTTT. Its protein is CASSQGPGNTIYF.

The V call is TRBV7-8, the J call TRBJ1-2; no clear D. The germline V gene has CDR1 SGHVS and CDR2 FQNEAQ. V was clipped by 5 bases and J by 8 bases, with 18 bases between them. The CDR3 consists of 14 residues. Here the CDR3 reads CASSPLEGSTGYTF. CDR3 nucleotides: TGTGCCAGCAGCCCGCTGGAGGGATCAACGGGCTACACCTTC.

The chain combines TRBV21-1 with TRBJ1-5; TRBD1, the table's D call, lacks a check against the DNA. TRBV21-1 is flagged as a pseudogene. CDR3 length: 15 amino acids. CDR3 region: CASSSHRDRAQPQHF. CDR3 bases: TGTGCCAGCAGCTCGCACCGGGACAGGGCTCAGCCCCAGCATTTT.

This clone was seen only once. The chain couples TRBV7-9 to TRBJ1-3; 7 bases agree with TRBD1. Germline V gives CDR1 SEHNR, CDR2 FQNEAQ (reference sequence). The CDR3 spans 13 residues. V dropped 7 bases and J dropped 4; count of bases not matched to a gene: 4. The CDR3: CASMQGQGNTIYF. The CDR3 nucleotides read TGTGCCAGCATGCAGGGACAGGGAAACACCATATATTTT.

CDR3 DNA: TGTGCCAGCAGCGGAGACCGGGACACCAATCAGCCCCAGCATTTT. Translation: CASSGDRDTNQPQHF. J is TRBJ1-5 and V is TRBV9; TRBD1 might be the D (6 bases). Trimming took off 3 bases at V and 3 bases at J, with 13 bases between the two ends. The CDR3 has 15 amino acids. Germline V gene lookup returns CDR1 SGDLS and CDR2 YYNGEE.

This chain links TRBV29-1 with TRBJ2-5; D not certain. The germline V gene encodes CDR1 SQVTM and CDR2 ANQGSEA. V was pared by 6 bases and J by 1 base, with 12 bases between. This CDR3 region has 13 residues. CDR3 residues: CSVKQRLQETQYF. Here the CDR3 DNA reads TGCAGCGTCAAACAGAGACTCCAAGAGACCCAGTACTTC.

The DNA for the CDR3 is TGTGCCAGTACCATCGATCAGGGGATTTTGGGTCAGCCCCAGCATTTT. Residues: CASTIDQGILGQPQHF. This chain uses TRBV19 with TRBJ1-5; TRBD1 might be the D (6 bases). Germline CDR1 LNHDA, CDR2 SQIVND (reference sequence). V lost 7 bases and J lost 6, with 22 bases in between. This CDR3 region has 16 residues.

This rearrangement joins TRBV19 to TRBJ2-2; 9 bases align to TRBD1. V trimming: 7 bases; J trimming: 7 bases; junction bases outside the gene matches: 7. This CDR3 spans 14 amino acids. The V gene's germline CDR1 is LNHDA and CDR2 SQIVND (reference sequence). CDR3: CASNRGHAVGELFF. CDR3 sequence (DNA): TGTGCCAGTAACAGGGGGCACGCGGTCGGGGAGCTGTTTTTT. The variable domain in full, with the rest retrieved from reference TRBV19 and TRBJ2-2, is DGGITQSPKYLFRKEGQNVTLSCEQNLNHDAMYWYRQDPGQGLRLIYYSQIVNDFQKGDIAEGYSVSREKKESFPLTVTSAQKNPTAFYLCASNRGHAVGELFFGEGSRLTVL.

The chain recombines TRBV11-3 with TRBJ2-1; D perhaps matches TRBD1 (6 bases). The germline CDR1 and CDR2 sequences are SGHNT and YENEEA. The length of the CDR3 is 13 residues. The V gene lost 5 bases and the J gene lost 7 bases, with 12 bases spanning the gap. The CDR3 spells CASSQKTGNEQFF. The CDR3 DNA reads TGTGCCAGCAGCCAAAAAACAGGGAATGAGCAGTTCTTC.

J is TRBJ2-2 and V is TRBV14; possibly TRBD1 for D (5 bases). The V gene's germline CDR1 is SGHDN and CDR2 FVKESK. The V and J ends lost 2 bases and 7 bases respectively, with 14 bases between them. This CDR3 is 15 amino acids long. The CDR3 protein is CASSQLSGFVGELFF. The CDR3 DNA sequence: TGTGCCAGCAGCCAATTGTCAGGGTTCGTCGGGGAGCTGTTTTTT.

This chain joins TRBV10-3 and TRBJ1-1; TRBD1 is a possible D gene (5 bases). The V gene's germline CDR1 is ENHRY and CDR2 SYGVKD. This CDR3 is 13 amino acids long. The V gene lost 8 bases and the J gene lost 0 bases, with 10 bases spanning the gap. This CDR3 is CAIERGLNTEAFF. For the CDR3, the DNA is TGTGCCATCGAGCGGGGGTTGAACACTGAAGCTTTCTTT.

The chain links TRBV9 to TRBJ2-5; D not resolved. Germline loops: CDR1 SGDLS, CDR2 YYNGEE. Trimming took 3 bases from V and 5 from J, leaving 20 bases between them. The CDR3 runs 16 residues. This CDR3 is CASSAPRSSSTETQYF. The CDR3 DNA is TGTGCCAGCAGCGCCCCCCGGAGTTCGTCAACGGAGACCCAGTACTTC. The full variable domain, rest sourced from reference TRBV9 and TRBJ2-5, is DSGVTQTPKHLITATGQRVTLRCSPRSGDLSVYWYQQSLDQGLQFLIQYYNGEERAKGNILERFSAQQFPDLHSELNLSSLELGDSALYFCASSAPRSSSTETQYFGPGTRLLVL.

The table lists this clone with a few counts. V usage is TRBV13 and J usage is TRBJ2-3, with no clear D. This CDR3 contains 12 residues. Trimming removed 5 bases at V and 2 bases at J, with 5 bases between. Germline assignment: CDR1 PRHDT and CDR2 FYEKMQ (reference sequence). The CDR3 loop is CASSGYTDTQYF. DNA of the CDR3: TGTGCCAGCAGCGGTTACACAGATACGCAGTATTTT.

The rearrangement links TRBV27 to TRBJ1-5; 9 bases fit TRBD1. This CDR3 region has 15 residues. Germline lookup yields CDR1 MNHEY and CDR2 SMNVEV (reference sequence). Trimming cost V 5 bases and J 5 bases; bases outside gene matches: 7. CDR3: CASSTGQGPYQPQHF. The DNA of the CDR3 is TGTGCCAGCAGTACCGGACAGGGGCCATATCAGCCCCAGCATTTT.

The chain employs TRBV2 and TRBJ1-6; 9 positions match TRBD1. Germline V gives CDR1 SNHLY, CDR2 FYNNEI. The CDR3 extends over 14 amino acids. Trimming cost V 6 bases and J 5 bases; bases outside gene matches: 2. CDR3 loop: CASRQGANNSPLHF. The CDR3 bases are TGTGCCAGCAGACAGGGGGCGAATAATTCACCCCTCCACTTT. The entire variable domain, with the rest obtained from reference TRBV2 and TRBJ1-6, is as follows: EPEVTQTPSHQVTQMGQEVILRCVPISNHLYFYWYRQILGQKVEFLVSFYNNEISEKSEIFDDQFSVERPDGSNFTLKIRSTKLEDSAMYFCASRQGANNSPLHFGNGTRLTVT.

The gene calls are TRBV11-2 and TRBJ2-1; no firm D call. Trimming left V 5 bases short and J 4 bases short, with 18 bases between. Germline CDR1 reads SGHAT; CDR2 reads FQNNGV. The CDR3 runs 16 residues. The CDR3 DNA reads as TGTGCCAGCAGCCTCGGACCCCCTCCCCCTTACAATGAGCAGTTCTTC. It is translated as CASSLGPPPPYNEQFF.

This sequence joins TRBV3-1 (or the pseudogene TRBV3-2) and TRBJ1-3; D call uncertain. CDR1 is LGHDT and CDR2 is YNNKEL in the germline V gene (reference sequence). CDR3 length: 14 amino acids. V was shortened by 0 bases and J by 9 bases, with 12 bases between the two germline ends. Here the CDR3 reads CASSQDRSVGTIYF. DNA for the CDR3: TGTGCCAGCAGCCAAGATAGAAGTGTGGGCACCATATATTTT.

This clone was observed a single time. The gene calls are TRBV6-5 and TRBJ1-1; no definite D call. From germline, CDR1 is MNHEY and CDR2 SVGAGI. Trimming removed 2 bases at V and 1 base at J, with 8 bases between. The CDR3 is made up of 14 amino acids. This chain's CDR3 is CASSYRLTNTEAFF. CDR3 in DNA: TGTGCCAGCAGTTACCGACTCACGAACACTGAAGCTTTCTTT.

The V call is TRBV7-9, the J call TRBJ1-2; D might be TRBD1 (5 bases). V was pared by 5 bases and J by 7 bases, with 14 bases between. The CDR3 is 13 residues long. The germline V gene encodes CDR1 SEHNR and CDR2 FQNEAQ (reference sequence). DNA for the CDR3: TGTGCCAGCAGCGTCCGGGGGATTGCTGGCTACACCTTC. It translates to CASSVRGIAGYTF.

The chain couples TRBV5-6 to TRBJ2-3, with TRBD2 matching 9 bases. The CDR3 contains 16 residues. Germline-derived CDR1 and CDR2 are SGHDT and YYEEEE. The V segment lost 3 bases and the J segment 1 base; nucleotides outside the gene matches: 6. As DNA, the CDR3 is TGTGCCAGCAGCTCCGCTTTAGCGGGGGGCACAGATACGCAGTATTTT. It codes for CASSSALAGGTDTQYF. The variable domain in full, with the rest retrieved from reference TRBV5-6 and TRBJ2-3, is DAGVTQSPTHLIKTRGQQVTLRCSPKSGHDTVSWYQQALGQGPQFIFQYYEEEERQRGNFPDRFSGHQFPNYSSELNVNALLLGDSALYLCASSSALAGGTDTQYFGPGTRLTVL.